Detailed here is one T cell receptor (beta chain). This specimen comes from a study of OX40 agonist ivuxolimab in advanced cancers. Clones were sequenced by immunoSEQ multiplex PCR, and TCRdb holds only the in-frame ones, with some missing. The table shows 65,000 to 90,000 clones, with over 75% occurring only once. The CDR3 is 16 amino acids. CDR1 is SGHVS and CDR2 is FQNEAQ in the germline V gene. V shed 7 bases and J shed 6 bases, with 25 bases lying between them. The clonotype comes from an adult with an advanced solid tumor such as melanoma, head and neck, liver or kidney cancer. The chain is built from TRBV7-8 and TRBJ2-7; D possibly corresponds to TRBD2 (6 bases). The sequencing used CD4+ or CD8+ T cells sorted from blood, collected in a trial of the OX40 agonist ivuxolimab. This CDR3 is CASTLTRTTSMGEQYF. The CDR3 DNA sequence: TGTGCCAGCACCCTAACCCGGACTACTTCCATGGGCGAGCAGTACTTC.